The 28 T cell receptor beta chains given below trace back to one sample, sequenced in a study of control samples from healthy donors and cancer patients. Method: immunoSEQ multiplex PCR; TCRdb's copy keeps in-frame clones and lacks some. The data show 60,000 or so clones, about 96% seen once. Sequenced material: blood. The receptors were sampled from a woman aged 18-29 years in good health.

The gene calls are TRBV13 and TRBJ1-2, with D perhaps TRBD1 (5 bases). CDR1 and CDR2 from the germline V gene are PRHDT and FYEKMQ (reference sequence). V shed 8 bases and J shed 3 bases, with 16 bases lying between them. The CDR3 covers 14 residues. CDR3 sequence reads: CASVLKGSDYGYTF. The DNA of the CDR3 is TGTGCCAGCGTACTGAAGGGGAGCGACTATGGCTACACCTTC.

The chain combines TRBV2 with TRBJ2-5; tentative D call: TRBD2 (6 bases). The CDR3 is 14 amino acids. The V end was cut by 6 bases, the J end by 5 bases, with 16 bases between. Germline V CDR1 and CDR2: SNHLY, FYNNEI. Here the CDR3 reads CASSTQGGTETQYF. The CDR3 nucleotides read TGTGCCAGCAGCACCCAGGGAGGTACGGAGACCCAGTACTTC.

V and J are TRBV3-1 (or the pseudogene TRBV3-2) and TRBJ2-1; weak D call: TRBD2 (6 bases). The CDR3 totals 15 residues. The germline V and J ends were trimmed by 0 bases and 0 bases, with 6 bases remaining between them. Per the germline V gene, CDR1 is LGHDT and CDR2 is YNNKEL (reference sequence). CDR3 region: CASSQEGLSYNEQFF. CDR3 coding DNA: TGTGCCAGCAGCCAAGAGGGACTCTCCTACAATGAGCAGTTCTTC.

The rearrangement links TRBV18 to TRBJ1-1; no firm D call. Germline lookup yields CDR1 KGHSH and CDR2 LQKENI. Between the trimmed V and J ends, which lost 3 bases and 0 bases, there was a span of 8 bases. The CDR3 length is 14 residues. The CDR3 is CASSPGQLNTEAFF. The CDR3 DNA reads as TGTGCCAGCTCACCCGGGCAGCTGAACACTGAAGCTTTCTTT.

This rearrangement joins TRBV5-1 to TRBJ1-1; no clear D. The ends were cut back, 0 bases at V and 1 base at J, with 4 bases in the middle. Germline loops: CDR1 SGHRS, CDR2 YFSETQ. CDR3 length equals 13 residues. Here the CDR3 DNA reads TGCGCCAGCAGCTTGGGTGCGAACACTGAAGCTTTCTTT. Residues: CASSLGANTEAFF. Full variable domain (outside the CDR3, taken from reference TRBV5-1 and TRBJ1-1): KAGVTQTPRYLIKTRGQQVTLSCSPISGHRSVSWYQQTPGQGLQFLFEYFSETQRNKGNFPGRFSGRQFSNSRSEMNVSTLELGDSALYLCASSLGANTEAFFGQGTRLTVV.

The rearrangement uses TRBV5-1 and TRBJ1-2; D might be TRBD1 (6 bases). The germline V and J ends were trimmed by 7 bases and 4 bases, with 17 bases remaining between them. The CDR3 extends over 14 amino acids. The germline V gene has CDR1 SGHRS and CDR2 YFSETQ. The CDR3: CASEEGEGGYGYTF. The CDR3 DNA reads TGCGCCAGCGAAGAGGGTGAAGGGGGCTATGGCTACACCTTC.

The chain combines TRBV29-1 with TRBJ1-1; D remains unclear. V gave up 2 bases and J gave up 8 bases, with 12 bases separating them. Germline lookup yields CDR1 SQVTM and CDR2 ANQGSEA. The CDR3 spans 12 residues. CDR3 in amino acids: CSVERVRGEAFF. The CDR3 DNA sequence: TGCAGCGTTGAACGGGTGCGGGGAGAAGCTTTCTTT.

This chain joins TRBV29-1 and TRBJ1-2; possibly TRBD1 for D (5 bases). Germline values: CDR1 SQVTM, CDR2 ANQGSEA. The CDR3 extends over 13 amino acids. The V end lost 3 bases, the J end lost 5 bases, and 13 bases lay between the germline ends. The CDR3 DNA sequence: TGCAGCGTTGACAAAATCGGGGGGTATGGCTACACCTTC. Translated: CSVDKIGGYGYTF.

The CDR3: CAIRGLGGLGELFF. The CDR3 coding sequence is TGTGCCATCAGAGGCCTCGGAGGGCTTGGGGAGCTGTTTTTT. V gene TRBV10-3 combines with J gene TRBJ2-2, with TRBD2 as a possible D gene (6 bases). Between the trimmed V and J ends, which lost 6 bases and 8 bases, there was a span of 16 bases. There are 14 residues in the CDR3. Germline V gives CDR1 ENHRY, CDR2 SYGVKD.

The genes are TRBV14 and TRBJ1-2; no reliable D call. Germline V CDR1 and CDR2: SGHDN, FVKESK. Deletions cut 1 base from V and 8 bases from J, with 17 bases between. The CDR3 loop spans 15 amino acids. The CDR3 loop is CASSQGPVRPDGYTF. The CDR3 bases are TGTGCCAGCAGCCAAGGACCGGTCAGGCCAGACGGCTACACCTTC. Using reference TRBV14 and TRBJ1-2 for the parts outside the CDR3, the full variable domain is EAGVTQFPSHSVIEKGQTVTLRCDPISGHDNLYWYRRVMGKEIKFLLHFVKESKQDESGMPNNRFLAERTGGTYSTLKVQPAELEDSGVYFCASSQGPVRPDGYTFGSGTRLTVV.

V usage is TRBV4-1 and J usage is TRBJ2-1, with 11 bases lining up with TRBD2. With 2 bases clipped from V and 10 bases from J, the junction kept 7 bases outside the gene matches. In germline, CDR1 is MGHRA, CDR2 YSYEKL. The CDR3 runs 15 residues. The CDR3, as DNA: TGCGCCAGCAGCCAAAGTAGCGGGGGGGCTGGGGAGCAGTTCTTC. This translates into CASSQSSGGAGEQFF.

The chain has TRBV11-2 and TRBJ2-5; 9 positions agree with TRBD2. The CDR3 totals 15 residues. Per germline, CDR1 SGHAT and CDR2 FQNNGV. Trimming removed 5 bases from V and 3 bases from J; junction bases left unmatched: 7. The DNA for the CDR3 is TGTGCCAGCAGCCCGCGGGCTAGCGGGGAAGAGACCCAGTACTTC. Its translation is CASSPRASGEETQYF.

The chain employs TRBV12-3 or TRBV12-4 and TRBJ1-1; D is ambiguous. V gave up 3 bases and J gave up 8 bases, with 10 bases separating them. CDR3 size: 12 residues. CDR3 region: CASSFNMKEAFF. As DNA, the CDR3 is TGTGCCAGCAGTTTTAATATGAAAGAAGCTTTCTTT.

The rearrangement uses TRBV30 and TRBJ1-4; D uncertain. The germline gives CDR1 GTSNPN, CDR2 SVGIG (reference sequence). Trimming removed 4 bases at V and 8 bases at J, with 14 bases between. The CDR3 has 13 residues. This CDR3 is CAWNPGGEEKLFF. CDR3 nucleotides: TGTGCCTGGAATCCGGGAGGAGAGGAAAAACTGTTTTTT.

The V and J genes are TRBV7-2 and TRBJ1-1; D is unresolved. Germline V CDR1 and CDR2: SGHTA, FQGNSA. The V gene lost 4 bases and the J gene lost 0 bases, with 6 bases spanning the gap. The CDR3 extends over 13 amino acids. The CDR3 loop is CASSYMMNTEAFF. CDR3 bases: TGTGCCAGCAGCTACATGATGAACACTGAAGCTTTCTTT.

In this sample, this clone turned up once. The V and J genes are TRBV14 and TRBJ2-6; TRBD1 agrees at 9 bases. CDR3 length equals 17 residues. CDR1 SGHDN and CDR2 FVKESK come from the germline V gene. The V gene end was trimmed by 4 bases and the J gene end by 0 bases; junction bases not matched to a gene: 4. The CDR3 coding sequence is TGTGCCAGCAGCCGGCCGGGACAGGGCTCTGGGGCCAACGTCCTGACTTTC. Encoded protein: CASSRPGQGSGANVLTF. The whole variable domain, remainder taken from reference TRBV14 and TRBJ2-6, is EAGVTQFPSHSVIEKGQTVTLRCDPISGHDNLYWYRRVMGKEIKFLLHFVKESKQDESGMPNNRFLAERTGGTYSTLKVQPAELEDSGVYFCASSRPGQGSGANVLTFGAGSRLTVL.

This clone was picked up one time. The gene calls are TRBV6-4 and TRBJ2-3, with D unresolved. The germline V gene has CDR1 MRHNA and CDR2 SNTAGT. V was cut by 4 bases and J by 7 bases, with 3 bases left in between. The CDR3 runs to 10 residues. As DNA, the CDR3 is TGTGCCAGCAGTGTCAATACGCAGTATTTT. As protein: CASSVNTQYF.

V usage is TRBV5-5 and J usage is TRBJ1-2; D unclear. The CDR3 is made up of 13 amino acids. V was pared by 4 bases and J by 1 base, with 8 bases between. The germline V gene has CDR1 SGHKS and CDR2 YYEKEE (reference sequence). CDR3 DNA: TGTGCCAGCAGCCAGGACGGTAACTATGGCTACACCTTC. It translates to CASSQDGNYGYTF. Based on the CDR3 plus reference TRBV5-5 and TRBJ1-2, the full variable domain is DAGVTQSPTHLIKTRGQQVTLRCSPISGHKSVSWYQQVLGQGPQFIFQYYEKEERGRGNFPDRFSARQFPNYSSELNVNALLLGDSALYLCASSQDGNYGYTFGSGTRLTVV.

This chain connects TRBV6-2 or TRBV6-3 to TRBJ1-5, with TRBD1 matching over 7 bases. This CDR3 is built from 15 residues. V shed 4 bases, J shed 4 bases, and the junction held 7 bases outside the gene matches. CDR1 is MNHEY and CDR2 is SVGEGT in the germline V gene. The CDR3 protein is CASSWDSKTNQPQHF. The DNA for the CDR3 is TGTGCCAGCAGTTGGGACAGCAAAACGAATCAGCCCCAGCATTTT.

This clone was recorded only once. The chain employs TRBV3-1 (or the pseudogene TRBV3-2) and TRBJ2-7; 8 positions agree with TRBD1. Germline V gene data show CDR1 as LGHDT and CDR2 as YNNKEL (reference sequence). V lost 6 bases, J lost 0 bases, and 4 bases stayed unmatched. The CDR3 has 14 amino acids. The CDR3 is CASSPTGGSYEQYF. DNA of the CDR3: TGTGCCAGCAGTCCAACAGGGGGCTCCTACGAGCAGTACTTC.

This sequence joins TRBV4-1 and TRBJ2-1, with TRBD2 as a possible D gene (5 bases). This CDR3 has 13 amino acids. Between the trimmed V and J ends, which lost 4 bases and 7 bases, there was a span of 11 bases. Germline V lookup: CDR1 MGHRA, CDR2 YSYEKL. CDR3 sequence reads: CASSPPPGNEQFF. In nucleotides, the CDR3 is TGCGCCAGCAGCCCCCCCCCGGGGAATGAGCAGTTCTTC.

This clone occurred once. The J gene is TRBJ1-4, the V gene TRBV5-1; no clear D. This CDR3 spans 13 amino acids. Germline V gene data show CDR1 as SGHRS and CDR2 as YFSETQ. V lost 0 bases to trimming and J lost 7 bases, with 7 bases between them. The CDR3 nucleotides are TGCGCCAGCAGCTTGGTTCCGGGTGAAAAACTGTTTTTT. Its translation: CASSLVPGEKLFF.

This clone is a singleton in its sample. V is TRBV5-4 and J is TRBJ2-7, with D possibly matching TRBD1 (5 bases). The germline V gene encodes CDR1 SGHNT and CDR2 YYREEE (reference sequence). V lost 3 bases, J lost 2 bases, and 12 bases lay in between. This CDR3 contains 14 residues. This chain's CDR3 is CASSSGFKAYEQYF. CDR3 in DNA: TGTGCCAGCAGCTCAGGGTTCAAGGCCTACGAGCAGTACTTC. Based on the CDR3 plus reference TRBV5-4 and TRBJ2-7, the full variable domain is ETGVTQSPTHLIKTRGQQVTLRCSSQSGHNTVSWYQQALGQGPQFIFQYYREEENGRGNFPPRFSGLQFPNYSSELNVNALELDDSALYLCASSSGFKAYEQYFGPGTRLTVT.

This clone has only one observation. This sequence joins TRBV10-2 and TRBJ1-1; D remains ambiguous. CDR3 length equals 11 residues. V shed 6 bases and J shed 5 bases, with 7 bases lying between them. The germline gives CDR1 WSHSY, CDR2 SAAADI. CDR3 DNA: TGCGCCAGCAGGGATTGGACTGAAGCTTTCTTT. Translating gives CASRDWTEAFF.

The chain employs TRBV3-1 (or the pseudogene TRBV3-2) and TRBJ2-3, with 8 bases that match TRBD2. CDR1 LGHDT and CDR2 YNNKEL come from the germline V gene (reference sequence). V lost 1 base and J lost 4; bases outside the gene matches: 7. CDR3 size: 16 residues. CDR3 sequence reads: CASSQVWAGGSDTQYF. CDR3 in DNA: TGTGCCAGCAGCCAAGTATGGGCGGGGGGATCAGATACGCAGTATTTT.

The chain's CDR3 is CSVEDLAVGNRATYNEQFF. The CDR3 nucleotides are TGCAGCGTTGAAGATCTGGCGGTGGGGAACAGGGCTACCTACAATGAGCAGTTCTTC. The chain joins TRBV29-1 to TRBJ2-1, with D perhaps TRBD1 (6 bases). CDR1 and CDR2 from the germline V gene are SQVTM and ANQGSEA. Trimming left V 0 bases short and J 2 bases short, with 23 bases between. The CDR3 runs 19 residues.

This clone showed up just once. The chain carries TRBV6-1 and TRBJ1-1; a possible D gene is TRBD1 (5 bases). The CDR3 runs to 16 residues. CDR1 is MNHNS, CDR2 SASEGT, per germline. V was clipped by 4 bases and J by 3 bases, with 18 bases between them. The CDR3: CASSAPVRGVHTEAFF. CDR3 bases: TGTGCCAGCAGTGCCCCAGTTCGGGGGGTTCACACTGAAGCTTTCTTT.

The chain combines TRBV5-4 with TRBJ2-7; 11 bases are a match to TRBD1. CDR1 and CDR2 (germline): SGHNT, YYREEE (reference sequence). Trimming removed 3 bases from V and 4 bases from J; junction bases left unmatched: 3. The CDR3 runs 14 residues. Written as DNA, the CDR3 is TGTGCCAGCAGCTGGGACAGGGGGATATACGAGCAGTACTTC. Translating gives CASSWDRGIYEQYF.